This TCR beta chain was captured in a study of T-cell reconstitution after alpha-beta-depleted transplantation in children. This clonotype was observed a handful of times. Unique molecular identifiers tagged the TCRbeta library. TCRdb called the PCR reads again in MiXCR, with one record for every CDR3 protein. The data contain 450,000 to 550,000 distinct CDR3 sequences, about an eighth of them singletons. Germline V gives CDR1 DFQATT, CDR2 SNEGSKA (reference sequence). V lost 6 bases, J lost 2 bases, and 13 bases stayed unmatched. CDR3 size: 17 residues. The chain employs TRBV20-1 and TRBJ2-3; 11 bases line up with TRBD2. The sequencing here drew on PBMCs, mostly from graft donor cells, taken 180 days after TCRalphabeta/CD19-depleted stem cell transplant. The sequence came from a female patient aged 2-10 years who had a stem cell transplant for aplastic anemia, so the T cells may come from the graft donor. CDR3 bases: TGCAGTGCGCAGACTAGCGGGGCCCTAAACTCCACAGATACGCAGTATTTT. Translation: CSAQTSGALNSTDTQYF.